This T cell receptor beta chain was profiled in a study of early T cells in non-severe SARS-CoV-2 infection. CDR1 is SQVTM, CDR2 ANQGSEA, per germline. Trimming left V 7 bases short and J 10 bases short, with 19 bases between. This CDR3 region has 12 residues. One entry per CDR3 protein, called by TCRdb with MiXCR from the 5' RACE reads. The data show 52,000 or so distinct CDR3 sequences, with about 6.4% seen just once and 5.5% to 7.5% held by the top ten. This clonotype was picked up many times. The chain is built from TRBV29-1 and TRBJ1-1; D might be TRBD1 (6 bases). The receptor comes from an adult who was a healthcare worker with PCR-confirmed SARS-CoV-2 infection or an uninfected control (not recorded which). This sample comprised whole blood, obtained at baseline. The CDR3 DNA follows: TGCAGCGCCCAAAGGGGGACTGAGGGAGCTTTCTTT. Its protein is CSAQRGTEGAFF.